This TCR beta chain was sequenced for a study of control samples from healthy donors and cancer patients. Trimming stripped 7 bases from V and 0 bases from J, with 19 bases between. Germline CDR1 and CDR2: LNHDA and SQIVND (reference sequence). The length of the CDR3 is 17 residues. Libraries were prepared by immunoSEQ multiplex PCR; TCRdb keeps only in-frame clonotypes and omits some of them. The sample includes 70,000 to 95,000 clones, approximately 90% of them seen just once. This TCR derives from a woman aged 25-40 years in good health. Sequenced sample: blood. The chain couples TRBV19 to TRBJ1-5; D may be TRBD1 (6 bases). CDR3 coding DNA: TGTGCCAGTAATGGGGGCGCGGGCCCTCTTAGCAATCAGCCCCAGCATTTT. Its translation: CASNGGAGPLSNQPQHF.